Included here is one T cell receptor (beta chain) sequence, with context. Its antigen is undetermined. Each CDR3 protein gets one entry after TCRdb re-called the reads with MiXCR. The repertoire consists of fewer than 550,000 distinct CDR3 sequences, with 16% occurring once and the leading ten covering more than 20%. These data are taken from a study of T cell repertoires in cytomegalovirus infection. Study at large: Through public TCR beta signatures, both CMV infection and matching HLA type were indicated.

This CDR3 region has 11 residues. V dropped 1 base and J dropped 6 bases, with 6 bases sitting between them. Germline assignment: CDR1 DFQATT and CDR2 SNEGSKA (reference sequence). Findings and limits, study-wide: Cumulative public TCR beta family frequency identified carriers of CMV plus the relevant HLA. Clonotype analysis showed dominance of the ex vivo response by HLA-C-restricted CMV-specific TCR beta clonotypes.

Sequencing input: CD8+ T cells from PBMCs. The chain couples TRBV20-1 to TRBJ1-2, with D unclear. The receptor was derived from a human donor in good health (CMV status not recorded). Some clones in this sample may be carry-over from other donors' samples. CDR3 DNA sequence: TGCAGTGCTAGAGGTGGGGATGGCTACACCTTC. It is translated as CSARGGDGYTF.